These 14 T cell receptor beta chains share one sample of origin, sequenced in a study of CD8+ T cells in alopecia areata. Sequencing relied on a cDNA template that was reverse transcribed from extracted RNA. Generated by immunoSEQ multiplex PCR, the TCRdb table keeps only in-frame clones and is missing some. The repertoire holds 150,000 to 200,000 clones, with around 55% as singletons. The sequencing input was CD4+ T cells sorted from blood. Receptor source: a human donor in good health.

Comments on this clone: A junction end diverges from the germline sequence, so it may reflect a read error. The chain combines TRBV23-1 with TRBJ2-4; 7 nucleotides line up with TRBD2. TRBV23-1 is assigned to the ORF class and has an uncertain function. The CDR3 spans 12 residues. The CDR3 is CASSLDRGDANF. CDR3 in DNA: TGCGCCAGCAGTTTGGACCGGGGGGACGCGAACTTC.

The chain combines TRBV23-1 with TRBJ2-5; no clear D. TRBV23-1 is flagged as an ORF with uncertain function. Trimming cost V 7 bases and J 6 bases, with 18 bases left between them. The CDR3 length is 14 residues. CDR3 in DNA: TGCGCCAGCACTACAATATCAGCAGTGAAGACCCAGTACTTC. This translates into CASTTISAVKTQYF.

The V gene is TRBV7-2, the J gene TRBJ2-5; perhaps TRBD2 as D (7 bases). Germline V gene sequence: CDR1 SGHTA, CDR2 FQGNSA. Trimming stripped 5 bases from V and 1 base from J, with 14 bases between. This CDR3 comprises 15 residues. CDR3 DNA sequence: TGTGCCAGCAGCCTCATGGGGGGGCTCCAAGAGACCCAGTACTTC. Translating gives CASSLMGGLQETQYF. Full variable domain (outside the CDR3, taken from reference TRBV7-2 and TRBJ2-5): GAGVSQSPSNKVTEKGKDVELRCDPISGHTALYWYRQSLGQGLEFLIYFQGNSAPDKSGLPSDRFSAERTGGSVSTLTIQRTQQEDSAVYLCASSLMGGLQETQYFGPGTRLLVL.

This clone was seen more than once but under ten times. The rearrangement uses TRBV5-1 and TRBJ2-2, with a possible D match to TRBD1 (6 bases). The V and J ends lost 0 bases and 1 base respectively, with 7 bases between them. Looked up from germline, CDR1 is SGHRS and CDR2 is YFSETQ. The CDR3 extends over 15 amino acids. CDR3 coding DNA: TGCGCCAGCAGCTTGGTACAGGGGAACACCGGGGAGCTGTTTTTT. Amino acid sequence: CASSLVQGNTGELFF.

J is TRBJ1-1 and V is TRBV5-1; D is possibly TRBD1 (6 bases). This CDR3 region has 14 residues. V lost 5 bases and J lost 2, with 13 bases in between. Germline-derived CDR1 and CDR2 are SGHRS and YFSETQ. CDR3 sequence: CASRAGDINTEAFF. The DNA for the CDR3 is TGCGCCAGCAGGGCAGGGGACATAAACACTGAAGCTTTCTTT.

The sample holds a few counts of this clone. The CDR3 sequence: CASSGGLSYEQYF. The CDR3 nucleotides are TGTGCCAGCAGTGGGGGCCTCTCCTACGAGCAGTACTTC. V usage is TRBV25-1 and J usage is TRBJ2-7; tentative D call: TRBD1 (5 bases). The CDR3 contains 13 residues. With 4 bases removed from V and 0 bases from J, the gap between germline ends came to 7 bases. Germline V lookup: CDR1 MGHDK, CDR2 SYGVNS.

This clone appeared a single time. V is TRBV29-1 and J is TRBJ1-4; no definite D call. The V gene's germline CDR1 is SQVTM and CDR2 ANQGSEA. V lost 0 bases, J lost 11 bases, and 16 bases lay in between. This CDR3 spans 14 amino acids. CDR3 DNA: TGCAGCGTTGAAGAAGCGGGGTCCCCGAAGAAACTGTTTTTT. Its protein product is CSVEEAGSPKKLFF.

The chain uses TRBV7-2 and TRBJ2-7; TRBD1 aligns across 7 bases. This CDR3 region has 15 residues. Germline V gene lookup returns CDR1 SGHTA and CDR2 FQGNSA. V was pared by 5 bases and J by 4 bases, with 11 bases of the junction left unmatched. The DNA for the CDR3 is TGTGCCAGCAGCCGACAGGGCTTAGGGAAATACGAGCAGTACTTC. This gives the protein CASSRQGLGKYEQYF.

V is TRBV27 and J is TRBJ2-3, with TRBD2 identical over 12 bases. V lost 4 bases to trimming and J lost 5 bases; unmatched junction nucleotides: 7. Per the germline V gene, CDR1 is MNHEY and CDR2 is SMNVEV (reference sequence). The CDR3 extends over 16 amino acids. CDR3: CASSSPSGRDRDTQYF. The CDR3, as DNA: TGTGCCAGCAGTTCCCCTAGCGGGAGGGATCGAGATACGCAGTATTTT.

The genes are TRBV29-1 and TRBJ2-1; maybe TRBD2 (7 bases). The CDR3 is 14 amino acids. Germline CDR1 SQVTM, CDR2 ANQGSEA. Trimming shortened V by 4 bases and J by 3 bases, and 13 bases separated the two germline ends. The CDR3 bases are TGCAGCGTTGGAGCGGGACAATTCTACAATGAGCAGTTCTTC. As protein: CSVGAGQFYNEQFF.

The chain recombines TRBV2 with TRBJ2-5; D is ambiguous. CDR1 is SNHLY and CDR2 is FYNNEI in the germline V gene. There are 10 residues in the CDR3. With 7 bases removed from V and 9 bases from J, the gap between germline ends came to 9 bases. This CDR3 reads CASNGPAQYF. In nucleotides, the CDR3 is TGTGCCAGCAATGGACCAGCCCAGTACTTC.

CDR3 nucleotide sequence: TGTGCCAGCAGCCAAGAGAGAATCGCCGGGGAGCTGTTTTTT. This translates into CASSQERIAGELFF. V is TRBV4-2 and J is TRBJ2-2, with D hard to call. The CDR3 contains 14 residues. V lost 0 bases, J lost 6 bases, and 8 bases lay in between. Germline assignment: CDR1 LGHNA and CDR2 YNFKEQ.

The V call is TRBV5-4, the J call TRBJ2-1; a possible D gene is TRBD1 (6 bases). The CDR3 has 15 amino acids. V was shortened by 4 bases and J by 0 bases, with 11 bases between the two germline ends. The V gene's germline CDR1 is SGHNT and CDR2 YYREEE (reference sequence). In nucleotides, the CDR3 is TGTGCCAGCAGCCAGGACAGCTTCTCCTACAATGAGCAGTTCTTC. Translated: CASSQDSFSYNEQFF.

CDR3 in DNA: TGTGCCAGCAGCTTGCCCCCGGATGGGGCCAATGAGCAGTTCTTC. Its protein product is CASSLPPDGANEQFF. This chain joins TRBV7-9 and TRBJ2-1; a weak D match, TRBD1 (5 bases). Trimming cost V 3 bases and J 6 bases, with 15 bases left between them. The CDR3 length is 15 residues. CDR1 and CDR2 (germline): SEHNR, FQNEAQ (reference sequence).